This T cell receptor beta chain was captured by sequencing in a study of T cell changes during pregnancy in multiple sclerosis. Assay: immunoSEQ multiplex PCR; the TCRdb copy retains only in-frame clones and omits some. Here the sample spans fewer than 85,000 clones, 75% to 90% being singletons. The V end was cut by 5 bases, the J end by 4 bases, with 8 bases between. Germline assignment: CDR1 SEHNR and CDR2 FQNEAQ (reference sequence). This CDR3 spans 12 amino acids. The chain uses TRBV7-9 and TRBJ2-5; D ambiguous. This receptor was taken from a female donor with multiple sclerosis, enrolled in a pregnancy study. Sequenced here: peripheral blood, sampled before pregnancy. The CDR3 DNA reads TGTGCCAGCAGCCCGACACGAGAGACCCAGTACTTC. This sequence encodes CASSPTRETQYF. Complete variable domain (other parts from reference TRBV7-9 and TRBJ2-5): DTGVSQNPRHKITKRGQNVTFRCDPISEHNRLYWYRQTLGQGPEFLTYFQNEAQLEKSRLLSDRFSAERPKGSFSTLEIQRTEQGDSAMYLCASSPTRETQYFGPGTRLLVL.